This T cell receptor (beta chain) was captured in a study of blood T cell repertoires in COVID-19. Across the whole study: Both acute and convalescent COVID-19 samples were obtained from the United States, Italy and Spain.

Original methodology: Estimation of nucleated cell counts relied on the amplification of reference gene primers. Here immunoSEQ multiplex PCR was the method, and the copy in TCRdb shows in-frame clones only, minus some. The DNA was the basis for D and trimming; V, J and clone size are from that table. The table records 100,000 to 150,000 clones, around 82% of them present only once. CDR1 and CDR2 from the germline V gene are SGHRS and YFSETQ. The CDR3 spans 14 residues. Trimming cost V 3 bases and J 3 bases; bases outside gene matches: 2. The J gene is TRBJ2-2, the V gene TRBV5-1, with 7 bases that match TRBD1. The sequencing sample was made of peripheral blood. The clonotype was recovered from a man older than 75 with active or convalescent COVID-19. This CDR3 reads CASSSTGYTGELFF. The CDR3, as DNA: TGCGCCAGCAGCTCGACAGGGTACACCGGGGAGCTGTTTTTT.